The rows below give T cell receptor beta chains drawn from one sample of a study of CD8 T cells in Susac syndrome. TCRdb used MiXCR to reprocess the immunoSEQ multiplex PCR reads, holding one entry per CDR3 protein. This table has some 180,000 distinct CDR3 sequences, about 93% appearing once. Sequencing was performed on CD4+ T cells from PBMCs. The receptors here all came from a human donor with Susac syndrome. Both conserved end residues are part of each CDR3. A D gene is named only where the DNA matches it firmly. Expanded clones are given a class, and other clones once, few, many or no size at all.

TRBD2,.,TRBV12-3/TRBV12-4,TRBJ2-3,CASSYGGGPTDTQYF,TGTGCCAGCAGTTACGGGGGAGGGCCCACAGATACGCAGTATTTT
TRBD2,.,TRBV30,TRBJ2-3,CAWASALAVNTDTQYF,TGTGCCTGGGCGAGCGCGCTAGCGGTGAACACAGATACGCAGTATTTT
TRBD1,.,TRBV27,TRBJ1-2,CASSLNRGGGYGYTF,TGTGCCAGCAGTTTAAACAGGGGTGGTGGCTATGGCTACACCTTC
TRBD1,.,TRBV7-9,TRBJ1-2,CASSYRTGSEYGYTF,TGTGCCAGCAGCTACAGGACAGGGTCTGAATATGGCTACACCTTC
TRBD1,once,TRBV5-1,TRBJ1-2,CASSLAGTDVYGYTF,TGCGCCAGCAGCTTGGCCGGGACAGACGTTTATGGCTACACCTTC
.,.,TRBV11-2,TRBJ2-5,CASSLVGDFQETQYF,TGTGCCAGCAGCTTAGTAGGGGACTTCCAAGAGACCCAGTACTTC
TRBD2,.,TRBV7-6,TRBJ2-2,CASSLASRGRSRELFF,TGTGCCAGCAGCTTAGCGTCTCGCGGGAGATCAAGGGAGCTGTTTTTT
TRBD2,.,TRBV12-3/TRBV12-4,TRBJ2-5,CASSLVGLAGYQETQYF,TGTGCCAGCAGTTTAGTGGGACTAGCGGGGTACCAAGAGACCCAGTACTTC
TRBD1,.,TRBV27,TRBJ2-5,CASSPRTGGRETQYF,TGTGCCAGCAGTCCCAGGACAGGGGGTAGAGAGACCCAGTACTTC
.,.,TRBV29-1,TRBJ1-1,CSVRKGVIDTEAFF,TGCAGCGTGAGAAAAGGGGTAATCGACACTGAAGCTTTCTTT
.,.,TRBV12-3/TRBV12-4,TRBJ2-5,CASSFGPETQYF,TGTGCCAGCAGTTTCGGGCCAGAGACCCAGTACTTC
.,once,TRBV4-3,TRBJ2-1,CASSQVTGSSYNEQFF,TGCGCCAGCAGCCAAGTAACCGGTAGCTCCTACAATGAGCAGTTCTTC
TRBD1,.,TRBV3-1,TRBJ2-1,CASSLNGQGSEQFF,TGTGCCAGCAGCCTTAATGGACAGGGGTCTGAGCAGTTCTTC
.,few,TRBV7-9,TRBJ1-1,CASSRTGNTEAFF,TGTGCCAGCAGTCGCACGGGGAACACTGAAGCTTTCTTT
.,.,TRBV3-1,TRBJ2-7,CASSQRGSDEQYF,TGTGCCAGCAGCCAAAGGGGGTCTGACGAGCAGTACTTC
.,.,TRBV20-1,TRBJ1-2,CSASLGYGYTF,TGCAGTGCTAGCTTGGGGTATGGCTACACCTTC
TRBD2,.,TRBV20-1,TRBJ2-1,CSARDLGLARDNEQFF,TGCAGTGCTAGAGACCTTGGACTAGCTCGCGACAATGAGCAGTTCTTC
.,.,TRBV7-3,TRBJ2-3,CASSLSLASTDTQYF,TGTGCCAGCAGCTTAAGCCTAGCTAGCACAGATACGCAGTATTTT
.,.,TRBV4-1,TRBJ1-1,CASSQVRTVWGTEAFF,TGCGCCAGCAGCCAAGTGAGGACAGTTTGGGGCACTGAAGCTTTCTTT
.,.,TRBV20-1,TRBJ2-5,CSARGGSNIEETQYF,TGCAGTGCTAGGGGCGGGTCTAACATAGAGGAGACCCAGTACTTC
.,.,TRBV20-1,TRBJ2-7,CSASGRKSSYEQYF,TGCAGTGCTAGCGGACGGAAAAGCTCCTACGAGCAGTACTTC
TRBD2,.,TRBV20-1,TRBJ2-7,CSAPSGRALDEQYF,TGCAGTGCACCTAGCGGGAGGGCCCTCGACGAGCAGTACTTC
.,once,TRBV20-1,TRBJ2-3,CSAAGVLWGTDTQYF,TGCAGTGCCGCCGGGGTCCTCTGGGGAACAGATACGCAGTATTTT
.,.,TRBV7-6,TRBJ2-5,CASSPHPQETQYF,TGTGCCAGCAGCCCACACCCTCAAGAGACCCAGTACTTC
.,.,TRBV4-2,TRBJ2-7,CASSQDRDNYEQYF,TGTGCCAGCAGCCAAGATAGGGATAATTACGAGCAGTACTTC
.,.,TRBV20-1,TRBJ2-7,CSARDVGSYEQYF,TGCAGTGCTAGAGATGTCGGATCCTACGAGCAGTACTTC
.,once,TRBV20-1,TRBJ2-7,CSAVAGYEQYF,TGCAGTGCAGTAGCCGGCTACGAGCAGTACTTC
.,.,TRBV18,TRBJ1-4,CASSPLQDATNEKLFF,TGTGCCAGCTCACCACTACAGGACGCAACTAATGAAAAACTGTTTTTT
.,.,TRBV5-6,TRBJ2-2,CASSLTGFDTGELFF,TGTGCCAGCAGCTTGACAGGGTTTGACACCGGGGAGCTGTTTTTT
.,.,TRBV20-1,TRBJ2-1,CSARVRGPYNEQFF,TGCAGTGCTAGGGTTAGGGGCCCCTACAATGAGCAGTTCTTC
TRBD1,.,TRBV20-1,TRBJ1-5,CSARGKNRGDYSNQPQHF,TGCAGTGCTAGGGGGAAAAACAGGGGGGATTATAGCAATCAGCCCCAGCATTTT
.,.,TRBV29-1,TRBJ1-1,CSVERARNTEAFF,TGCAGCGTTGAAAGGGCTAGGAACACTGAAGCTTTCTTT
TRBD1,once,TRBV7-2,TRBJ1-2,CASSPVTGADYGYTF,TGTGCCAGCAGCCCCGTCACAGGGGCGGACTATGGCTACACCTTC